The 17 T cell receptor beta chains below come from one sample, sequenced in a study of response to subunit inactivated influenza vaccine. TCRdb used MiXCR to reprocess the RT-PCR reads, holding one entry per CDR3 protein. The sample lists under 750,000 distinct CDR3 sequences, roughly 10% occurring once. Sample: PBMCs from blood, taken on the day of vaccination. The source is a man between 45 and 60 years old who received an inactivated influenza vaccine.

The table lists this clonotype with a few counts. The rearrangement uses TRBV20-1 and TRBJ2-2; tentatively, D is TRBD1 (6 bases). Deletions cut 0 bases from V and 5 bases from J, with 19 bases between. The CDR3 extends over 17 amino acids. The germline V gene encodes CDR1 DFQATT and CDR2 SNEGSKA (reference sequence). The CDR3 loop reads CSARDRRGQSFTGELFF. The DNA of the CDR3 is TGCAGTGCTAGAGATCGAAGAGGACAGTCCTTTACCGGGGAGCTGTTTTTT.

The chain joins TRBV5-1 to TRBJ2-2, with 11 bases fitting TRBD1. CDR3 length: 17 amino acids. Germline loops: CDR1 SGHRS, CDR2 YFSETQ. The trim removed 4 bases at V and 4 bases at J, leaving 9 bases unmatched. For the CDR3, the DNA is TGCGCCAGCAGCCGAACTCGGACAGGGGGCATCACCGGGGAGCTGTTTTTT. As protein: CASSRTRTGGITGELFF.

Only a few counts were recorded for this clonotype. J is TRBJ2-7 and V is TRBV7-2, with 7 bases lining up with TRBD2. The CDR3 spans 15 residues. Germline CDR1 and CDR2: SGHTA and FQGNSA. V was pared by 5 bases and J by 1 base, with 8 bases of the junction left unmatched. The CDR3 bases are TGTGCCAGCAGCGTAACTAGCGTATCGTCCTACGAGCAGTACTTC. This gives the protein CASSVTSVSSYEQYF.

At least ten counts were recorded for this clonotype. The chain combines TRBV19 with TRBJ2-7, with 7 nucleotides matching TRBD2. Germline V lookup: CDR1 LNHDA, CDR2 SQIVND (reference sequence). The CDR3 consists of 14 residues. After removal of 4 bases from V and 5 bases from J, the junction contained 8 bases not matched to a gene. The CDR3 nucleotides read TGTGCCAGTAGTACCCAGACTAGCTTCGACGAGCAGTACTTC. It is translated as CASSTQTSFDEQYF.

The V gene is TRBV29-1, the J gene TRBJ2-7; D is unresolved. The CDR3 length is 13 residues. Trimming stripped 1 base from V and 0 bases from J, with 7 bases between. Germline CDR1 is SQVTM and CDR2 is ANQGSEA. For the CDR3, the DNA is TGCAGCGTTGAAGCTAGTGGCTCCTACGAGCAGTACTTC. Protein sequence: CSVEASGSYEQYF.

The rearrangement links TRBV6-5 to TRBJ2-3; weak D call: TRBD1 (5 bases). Looked up from germline, CDR1 is MNHEY and CDR2 is SVGAGI. The CDR3 extends over 14 amino acids. Deletions cut 3 bases from V and 2 bases from J, with 9 bases between. CDR3 DNA sequence: TGTGCCAGCAGTTATACGACAGTCACAGATACGCAGTATTTT. As protein: CASSYTTVTDTQYF.

This clonotype occurred many times. The chain is built from TRBV6-5 and TRBJ2-4; D is possibly TRBD1 (5 bases). The V gene lost 6 bases and the J gene lost 6 bases, with 9 bases spanning the gap. CDR1 and CDR2 from the germline V gene are MNHEY and SVGAGI. The CDR3 runs 12 residues. In nucleotides, the CDR3 is TGTGCCAGCAGCTATGACAGAAACATTCAGTACTTC. Protein: CASSYDRNIQYF.

This clonotype has at least ten counts. The genes are TRBV6-1 and TRBJ2-6; 7 bases map to TRBD2. Germline V CDR1 and CDR2: MNHNS, SASEGT. Losses at the gene ends were 7 bases for V and 0 bases for J; bases not matched to a gene: 3. The length of the CDR3 is 15 residues. The CDR3 here is CASTWGGSGANVLTF. CDR3 coding DNA: TGTGCCAGCACCTGGGGGGGCTCTGGGGCCAACGTCCTGACTTTC.

The chain couples TRBV20-1 to TRBJ2-3; 9 bases align to TRBD1. The V gene's germline CDR1 is DFQATT and CDR2 SNEGSKA (reference sequence). CDR3 size: 17 residues. J lost 4 bases, V lost 6 bases, and 17 bases had no gene match. In nucleotides, the CDR3 is TGCAGTGCGCACCCCGATAGGTGGGACAGGGTGCCAGATACGCAGTATTTT. Translation: CSAHPDRWDRVPDTQYF.

The DNA for the CDR3 is TGTGCCAGCAGCTGGAGTGGTAATTCACCCCTCCACTTT. Translated, it gives CASSWSGNSPLHF. The J gene is TRBJ1-6, the V gene TRBV25-1; D call uncertain. The germline V gene encodes CDR1 MGHDK and CDR2 SYGVNS. The CDR3 consists of 13 residues. The V end lost 6 bases, the J end lost 6 bases, and 9 bases lay between the germline ends.

This clonotype turned up a few times. The genes are TRBV5-1 and TRBJ2-7; no clear D. Trimming removed 0 bases from V and 6 bases from J, with 10 bases in between. CDR1 and CDR2 from the germline V gene are SGHRS and YFSETQ. This CDR3 has 13 amino acids. The CDR3 nucleotides are TGCGCCAGCAGCTTGGATCCAGCTATCGAGCAGTACTTC. Translating gives CASSLDPAIEQYF.

This chain links TRBV7-6 with TRBJ2-2, with 7 bases aligning to TRBD2. Germline CDR1 reads SGHVS; CDR2 reads FNYEAQ. The CDR3 sequence is 18 residues long. The trim removed 1 base at V and 0 bases at J, leaving 8 bases unmatched. CDR3 protein: CASSLGPSGKTNTGELFF. The CDR3 DNA reads TGTGCCAGCAGCTTAGGTCCTAGCGGAAAAACGAACACCGGGGAGCTGTTTTTT.

The chain uses TRBV4-1 and TRBJ2-5; D is ambiguous. Germline V gives CDR1 MGHRA, CDR2 YSYEKL. The CDR3 is made up of 14 amino acids. V was shortened by 1 base and J by 7 bases, with 13 bases between the two germline ends. The CDR3 nucleotides read TGCGCCAGCAGCCAAGTTGGTCAGTTGGGGACCCAGTACTTC. Protein sequence: CASSQVGQLGTQYF.

This clonotype has a handful of counts. The genes are TRBV5-6 and TRBJ2-5, with 7 bases that match TRBD2. V lost 2 bases to trimming and J lost 3 bases; unmatched junction nucleotides: 10. CDR3 size: 16 residues. Germline V CDR1 and CDR2: SGHDT, YYEEEE. CDR3 sequence (DNA): TGTGCCAGCAGCTTTTTCACGGGGGGATTAAAAGAGACCCAGTACTTC. Its translation: CASSFFTGGLKETQYF.

This clonotype appeared a few times. The J gene is TRBJ2-5, the V gene TRBV28; 9 bases line up with TRBD1. Per the germline V gene, CDR1 is MDHEN and CDR2 is SYDVKM. This CDR3 is built from 14 residues. V lost 8 bases, J lost 6 bases, and 10 bases stayed unmatched. The CDR3 loop reads CASFPRGQGKTQYF. The CDR3 DNA is TGTGCCAGCTTCCCTCGAGGACAGGGGAAGACCCAGTACTTC. Full variable domain (missing parts from reference TRBV28 and TRBJ2-5): DVKVTQSSRYLVKRTGEKVFLECVQDMDHENMFWYRQDPGLGLRLIYFSYDVKMKEKGDIPEGYSVSREKKERFSLILESASTNQTSMYLCASFPRGQGKTQYFGPGTRLLVL.

The chain couples TRBV5-4 to TRBJ2-6; D is unresolved. CDR3 length: 14 amino acids. Between the trimmed V and J ends, which lost 9 bases and 0 bases, there was a span of 10 bases. Per germline, CDR1 SGHNT and CDR2 YYREEE (reference sequence). The chain's CDR3 is CATTIYSGANVLTF. The DNA for the CDR3 is TGTGCCACCACGATTTACTCTGGGGCCAACGTCCTGACTTTC. The whole variable domain, filled in from reference TRBV5-4 and TRBJ2-6, reads ETGVTQSPTHLIKTRGQQVTLRCSSQSGHNTVSWYQQALGQGPQFIFQYYREEENGRGNFPPRFSGLQFPNYSSELNVNALELDDSALYLCATTIYSGANVLTFGAGSRLTVL.

A few counts support this clonotype. The rearrangement joins TRBV5-1 to TRBJ2-7, with D unresolved. Germline CDR1 SGHRS, CDR2 YFSETQ. The germline V and J ends were trimmed by 4 bases and 3 bases, with 14 bases remaining between them. The CDR3 is 14 amino acids. CDR3: CASSEGGNRYEQYF. CDR3 in DNA: TGCGCCAGCAGCGAAGGTGGGAATCGCTACGAGCAGTACTTC.